The 26 T cell receptor beta chains given below trace back to one sample, sequenced in a study of identical twins (dated by TCRdb to 2016 to 2017). Library generation was performed with 5' RACE. TCRdb lists the instrument as Illumina HiSeq 2000. The public reads were run again by TCRdb, first through fastp at Q25 and then through MiXCR, and only productive beta chains were kept. CDR3 protein sequences are deduplicated, and each keeps its most common genes and DNA. The sample table records some 320,000 distinct CDR3 sequences; about 12% of these occur just once. About 7% of the sample goes to the ten largest clones. This sample also appeared in a second study, on yellow fever vaccine responses in identical twins.

Sequences were obtained from CD8+ T cells sorted from blood. Receptors were obtained from a woman between 18 and 30 years old in good health.

The rearrangement links TRBV28 to TRBJ2-1; D is ambiguous. CDR1 MDHEN and CDR2 SYDVKM come from the germline V gene. This CDR3 is 14 amino acids long. The V end lost 10 bases, the J end lost 0 bases, and 13 bases lay between the germline ends. CDR3 DNA sequence: TGTGCCACCCAACTGGACCACTCCTACAATGAGCAGTTCTTC. It codes for CATQLDHSYNEQFF.

Many counts were recorded for this clonotype. The chain carries TRBV27 and TRBJ2-5; 10 bases align to TRBD1. Germline V gives CDR1 MNHEY, CDR2 SMNVEV (reference sequence). The CDR3 contains 16 residues. The junction had 7 bases not matched to a gene; V was cut back by 6 bases and J by 0 bases. The CDR3 region has the DNA TGTGCCAGCAGGACCTTGGACAGGGGGTACCAAGAGACCCAGTACTTC. Translation gives CASRTLDRGYQETQYF.

V is TRBV14 and J is TRBJ2-1, with TRBD2 matching 9 bases. With V trimmed by 1 base and J by 8 bases, 9 bases remained unmatched. CDR3 length: 16 residues. Germline V lookup: CDR1 SGHDN, CDR2 FVKESK. CDR3 nucleotides: TGTGCCAGCAGCCAAGCTGGGCTAGCGGGGAGCGATGAGCAGTTCTTC. It encodes CASSQAGLAGSDEQFF.

This clonotype was seen a handful of times. The chain has TRBV28 and TRBJ2-1; tentatively, D is TRBD1 (6 bases). Germline assignment: CDR1 MDHEN and CDR2 SYDVKM. The CDR3 is 13 residues long. Trimming took 5 bases from V and 14 from J, leaving 19 bases between them. The CDR3 DNA sequence: TGTGCCAGCAGTCCGCCCGGGACACCGAAGGAGTTCTTC. Translating gives CASSPPGTPKEFF. Combining the CDR3 with reference TRBV28 and TRBJ2-1 gives the whole variable domain DVKVTQSSRYLVKRTGEKVFLECVQDMDHENMFWYRQDPGLGLRLIYFSYDVKMKEKGDIPEGYSVSREKKERFSLILESASTNQTSMYLCASSPPGTPKEFFGPGTRLTVL.

CDR3 nucleotides: TGTGCCAGCAGTTTAGGTTCGGATCAAGAGACCCAGTACTTC. Amino acid sequence: CASSLGSDQETQYF. J is TRBJ2-5 and V is TRBV12-3 or TRBV12-4; D gene ambiguous. Trimming removed 1 base from V and 2 bases from J, with 8 bases in between. The length of the CDR3 is 14 residues.

This clonotype was picked up a small number of times. This rearrangement joins TRBV7-8 to TRBJ1-1, with a tentative D call TRBD1 (6 bases). Trimming left V 5 bases short and J 1 base short, with 11 bases between. Germline values: CDR1 SGHVS, CDR2 FQNEAQ. The CDR3 sequence is 14 residues long. CDR3 DNA sequence: TGTGCCAGCAGCCCCAAGGGACAGAACACTGAAGCTTTCTTT. It yields the protein CASSPKGQNTEAFF.

There are many counts of this clonotype. The V gene is TRBV4-1, the J gene TRBJ1-1; D not resolved. The germline V gene encodes CDR1 MGHRA and CDR2 YSYEKL. The CDR3 covers 15 residues. V lost 1 base and J lost 0, with 9 bases in between. In nucleotides, the CDR3 is TGCGCCAGCAGCCAAGGGTATACGGTGAACACTGAAGCTTTCTTT. It codes for CASSQGYTVNTEAFF.

This clonotype was recorded many times. The chain has TRBV12-3 or TRBV12-4 and TRBJ2-1, with D maybe TRBD1 (6 bases). V lost 1 base and J lost 4, with 11 bases in between. The CDR3 covers 15 residues. The CDR3 protein is CASSLEDSSYNEQFF. CDR3 sequence (DNA): TGTGCCAGCAGTTTAGAGGACAGTTCTTACAATGAGCAGTTCTTC.

CDR3 sequence (DNA): TGTGCCAGCAGCCCCGGGGGGTATAGCTCCTACGAGCAGTACTTC. Protein: CASSPGGYSSYEQYF. The chain joins TRBV28 to TRBJ2-7; 7 bases match TRBD2. This CDR3 is 15 amino acids long. Germline V lookup: CDR1 MDHEN, CDR2 SYDVKM. Trimming cost V 6 bases and J 0 bases; bases outside gene matches: 8.

This clonotype appeared a few times. V is TRBV20-1 and J is TRBJ2-2; the match to TRBD2 covers 8 bases. CDR1 DFQATT and CDR2 SNEGSKA come from the germline V gene (reference sequence). The CDR3 spans 16 residues. V lost 0 bases and J lost 0; bases outside the gene matches: 3. CDR3 bases: TGCAGTGCTAGAGATTTGGGACTAGCGAACACCGGGGAGCTGTTTTTT. Its translation is CSARDLGLANTGELFF.

The rearrangement links TRBV29-1 to TRBJ2-7; D is unclear. V lost 7 bases and J lost 2, with 18 bases in between. This CDR3 contains 14 residues. Looked up from germline, CDR1 is SQVTM and CDR2 is ANQGSEA. The CDR3 sequence: CSAGLRSIPYEQYF. The CDR3 DNA sequence: TGCAGCGCGGGCTTGCGGAGCATACCCTACGAGCAGTACTTC.

In the case of this clonotype: At one end the junction does not follow the germline gene, possibly because of a read error. The chain joins TRBV9 to TRBJ2-1; the D is unclear. Germline V gives CDR1 SGDLS, CDR2 YYNGEE. CDR3 length: 14 amino acids. CDR3 region: CAGSVEVSYNEQFF. Written as DNA, the CDR3 is TGTGCCGGCAGCGTAGAGGTCTCCTACAATGAGCAGTTCTTC.

This clonotype came up a few times. The chain combines TRBV6-5 with TRBJ2-1; D tentatively fits TRBD1 or TRBD2 (5 bases each). Between the trimmed V and J ends, which lost 2 bases and 1 base, there was a span of 6 bases. CDR3 length equals 14 residues. The germline V gene encodes CDR1 MNHEY and CDR2 SVGAGI. The CDR3 DNA is TGTGCCAGCAGTTACGAGGGGTCCTACAATGAGCAGTTCTTC. It codes for CASSYEGSYNEQFF.

The rearrangement uses TRBV7-7 and TRBJ2-3; D tentatively fits TRBD1 or TRBD2 (5 bases each). There are 15 residues in the CDR3. Germline CDR1 and CDR2: SSHAT and FNYEAQ (reference sequence). The V gene lost 5 bases and the J gene lost 2 bases, with 14 bases spanning the gap. CDR3 sequence: CASSTGTAITDTQYF. The CDR3, as DNA: TGTGCCAGCAGCACCGGGACGGCAATCACAGATACGCAGTATTTT.

This clonotype was observed a handful of times. The J gene is TRBJ2-1, the V gene TRBV12-3 or TRBV12-4, with D possibly called TRBD1 or TRBD2 (6 bases each). The CDR3 has 17 amino acids. V lost 3 bases and J 0 bases, leaving 15 bases between the germline ends. The CDR3 is CASSFLRGDDSYNEQFF. CDR3 DNA: TGTGCCAGCAGTTTTCTGAGGGGGGACGACTCCTACAATGAGCAGTTCTTC.

The V call is TRBV15, the J call TRBJ2-2; 7 nucleotides align to TRBD1. V dropped 5 bases and J dropped 3; count of bases not matched to a gene: 9. The CDR3 sequence is 16 residues long. Germline values: CDR1 LNHNV, CDR2 YYDKDF (reference sequence). For the CDR3, the DNA is TGTGCCACCAGCCCAACGGACAGGCGCGACACCGGGGAGCTGTTTTTT. This codes for CATSPTDRRDTGELFF.

In this sample, this clonotype turned up many times. V and J are TRBV5-1 and TRBJ1-1; the D gene is possibly TRBD1 (5 bases). Looked up from germline, CDR1 is SGHRS and CDR2 is YFSETQ. The V gene lost 1 base and the J gene lost 0 bases, with 16 bases spanning the gap. The CDR3 has 17 amino acids. CDR3 DNA sequence: TGCGCCAGCAGCTTGAGTAGGCCAGGGTGGATGAACACTGAAGCTTTCTTT. This gives the protein CASSLSRPGWMNTEAFF.

The chain carries TRBV6-1 and TRBJ2-1; D is unclear. The ends were cut back, 8 bases at V and 4 bases at J, with 12 bases in the middle. The CDR3 totals 13 residues. Germline V gene data show CDR1 as MNHNS and CDR2 as SASEGT. The CDR3: CASHRAAYNEQFF. The DNA for the CDR3 is TGTGCCAGCCACCGGGCCGCGTACAATGAGCAGTTCTTC.

For this clonotype: Sequence at one end of the junction differs from germline and may be a read error. This chain links TRBV29-1 with TRBJ2-2; possibly TRBD1 or TRBD2 for D (5 bases each). Germline loops: CDR1 SQVTM, CDR2 ANQGSEA. The CDR3 contains 13 residues. The CDR3 DNA is TGTTCGGGGACGAGGCCCAACACCGGGGAGCTGTTTTTT. This sequence encodes CSGTRPNTGELFF.

This clonotype was counted a few times. The chain combines TRBV10-1 with TRBJ2-3; a possible D gene is TRBD2 (7 bases). Germline CDR1 reads WNHNN; CDR2 reads SYGVQD (reference sequence). V gave up 6 bases and J gave up 4 bases, with 14 bases separating them. This CDR3 comprises 14 residues. The CDR3: CASSRGAQADTQYF. Here the CDR3 DNA reads TGCGCCAGCAGCCGGGGGGCCCAAGCAGATACGCAGTATTTT.

There are many counts of this clonotype. The V call is TRBV6-4, the J call TRBJ2-1; 7 nucleotides align to TRBD2. V shed 5 bases and J 7 bases; nucleotides not matched to a gene: 11. The CDR3 covers 15 residues. CDR1 is MRHNA, CDR2 SNTAGT, per germline. CDR3 bases: TGTGCCAGCAGTCCCCAGGCGGGAGAAGTAAATGAGCAGTTCTTC. This gives the protein CASSPQAGEVNEQFF.

This clonotype was observed at least ten times. The chain is built from TRBV6-1 and TRBJ2-1, with D perhaps TRBD1 (6 bases). The CDR3 is 15 amino acids. Looked up from germline, CDR1 is MNHNS and CDR2 is SASEGT. V gave up 6 bases and J gave up 0 bases, with 12 bases separating them. CDR3 residues: CASRRQVSSYNEQFF. The CDR3 DNA is TGTGCCAGCAGACGACAGGTCAGCTCCTACAATGAGCAGTTCTTC.

This clonotype has a count of ten or more. The chain employs TRBV6-2 or TRBV6-3 and TRBJ2-1, with D possibly being TRBD2 (5 bases). Trimming stripped 2 bases from V and 7 bases from J, with 9 bases between. Germline loops: CDR1 MNHEY, CDR2 SVGEGT. This CDR3 has 13 residues. The CDR3 sequence is CASSYGENNEQFF. The CDR3 nucleotides are TGTGCCAGCAGTTACGGGGAGAATAATGAGCAGTTCTTC.

In its sample, this clonotype was seen many times. The rearrangement links TRBV29-1 to TRBJ2-7; D gene ambiguous. This CDR3 contains 13 residues. Germline lookup yields CDR1 SQVTM and CDR2 ANQGSEA. Trimming cost V 1 base and J 0 bases, with 7 bases left between them. The CDR3 DNA follows: TGCAGCGTTGAAGGCGCACTCTCCTACGAGCAGTACTTC. It specifies CSVEGALSYEQYF.

This clonotype was seen only a few times. The chain recombines TRBV7-6 with TRBJ1-1; no clear D gene. Per germline, CDR1 SGHVS and CDR2 FNYEAQ. The CDR3 sequence is 14 residues long. The V gene lost 5 bases and the J gene lost 0 bases, with 10 bases spanning the gap. CDR3 amino acids: CASSPIGLNTEAFF. The CDR3 DNA is TGTGCCAGCAGCCCAATAGGTCTGAACACTGAAGCTTTCTTT. The whole variable domain, remainder taken from reference TRBV7-6 and TRBJ1-1, is GAGVSQSPRYKVTKRGQDVALRCDPISGHVSLYWYRQALGQGPEFLTYFNYEAQQDKSGLPNDRFSAERPEGSISTLTIQRTEQRDSAMYRCASSPIGLNTEAFFGQGTRLTVV.

This clonotype was detected many times. This chain connects TRBV12-3 or TRBV12-4 to TRBJ2-1, with 8 nucleotides matching TRBD2. The CDR3 has 15 amino acids. J gave up 6 bases and V 6 bases, and 10 bases lay outside the gene matches. As DNA, the CDR3 is TGTGCCAGCAGGCTAGCGGGCGGACCTTTCAATGAGCAGTTCTTC. This encodes CASRLAGGPFNEQFF.